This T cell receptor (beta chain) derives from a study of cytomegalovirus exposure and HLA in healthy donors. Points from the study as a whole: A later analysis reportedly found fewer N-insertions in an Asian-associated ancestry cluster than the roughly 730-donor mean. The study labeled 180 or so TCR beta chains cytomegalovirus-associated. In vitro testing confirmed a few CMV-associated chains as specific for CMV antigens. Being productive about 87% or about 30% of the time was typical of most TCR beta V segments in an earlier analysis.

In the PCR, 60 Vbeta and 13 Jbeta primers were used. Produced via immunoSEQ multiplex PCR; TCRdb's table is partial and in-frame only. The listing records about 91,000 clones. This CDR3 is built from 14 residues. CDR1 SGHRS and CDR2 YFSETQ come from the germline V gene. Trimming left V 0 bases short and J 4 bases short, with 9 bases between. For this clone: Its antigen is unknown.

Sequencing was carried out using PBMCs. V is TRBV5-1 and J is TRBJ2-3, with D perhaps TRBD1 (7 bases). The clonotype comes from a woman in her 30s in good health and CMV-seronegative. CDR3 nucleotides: TGCGCCAGCAGCTTGGCAGGGGGGCCAGATACGCAGTATTTT. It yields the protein CASSLAGGPDTQYF. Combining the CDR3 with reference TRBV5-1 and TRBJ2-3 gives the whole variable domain KAGVTQTPRYLIKTRGQQVTLSCSPISGHRSVSWYQQTPGQGLQFLFEYFSETQRNKGNFPGRFSGRQFSNSRSEMNVSTLELGDSALYLCASSLAGGPDTQYFGPGTRLTVL.